Sequencing of this T cell receptor (beta chain) was carried out in a study of cytomegalovirus exposure and HLA in healthy donors. TCRdb's table, derived via immunoSEQ multiplex PCR, lists solely in-frame clones and lacks some. The sample consists of some 340,000 clones, about nine tenths of them appearing once. Germline V gene sequence: CDR1 GTSNPN, CDR2 SVGIG (reference sequence). The junction had 6 bases not matched to a gene; V was cut back by 1 base and J by 4 bases. This CDR3 is 15 amino acids long. Only one count was recorded for this clone. This TCR was sampled from a woman aged 25 to 45 in good health and CMV-seropositive. The sequencing input was PBMCs. The V gene is TRBV30, the J gene TRBJ2-3; 9 bases map to TRBD1. CDR3 protein: CAWSANRGRPDTQYF. DNA of the CDR3: TGTGCCTGGAGTGCGAACAGGGGGCGACCAGATACGCAGTATTTT.